This T cell receptor beta chain is drawn from a study of OX40 agonist ivuxolimab in advanced cancers. Using immunoSEQ multiplex PCR, the repertoire was profiled, and TCRdb retains in-frame clones only, with some absent. The sample lists about 100,000 clones, roughly 90% occurring once. With respect to this clone: Its antigen remains unknown.

The study's findings and limits: Antigen targets of the expanded peripheral T cells went undetermined. Nonresponders, in some cases, also had low normalized T-cell clonal expansion.

This TCR was recovered from an adult with an advanced solid tumor such as melanoma, head and neck, liver or kidney cancer. The material sequenced was CD4+ or CD8+ T cells sorted from blood, taken in a trial of the OX40 agonist ivuxolimab.

CDR3: CASSFTLANEQFF. The CDR3 bases are TGTGCCAGCAGCTTTACACTGGCCAATGAGCAGTTCTTC. The V call is TRBV7-2, the J call TRBJ2-1, with D unresolved. Germline V gene sequence: CDR1 SGHTA, CDR2 FQGNSA. Between the trimmed V and J ends, which lost 3 bases and 6 bases, there was a span of 9 bases. This CDR3 contains 13 residues.